This T cell receptor beta chain was recovered during a study of blood T cell repertoires in COVID-19. Sequencing used immunoSEQ multiplex PCR; TCRdb keeps in-frame clones, though not all of them. The table lists fewer than 350,000 clones, approximately 91% of them singletons. Germline V gives CDR1 SGHAT, CDR2 FQNNGV. The CDR3 is 16 amino acids. Trimming cost V 0 bases and J 3 bases, with 12 bases left between them. The clonotype comes from a man aged 18 to 29 with active or convalescent COVID-19. The chain is built from TRBV11-2 and TRBJ2-1; TRBD1 is a possible D gene (6 bases). The sample consisted of peripheral blood. The CDR3 DNA is TGTGCCAGCAGCTTAGATGCAGGGGTTAACTACAATGAGCAGTTCTTC. Its protein product is CASSLDAGVNYNEQFF.